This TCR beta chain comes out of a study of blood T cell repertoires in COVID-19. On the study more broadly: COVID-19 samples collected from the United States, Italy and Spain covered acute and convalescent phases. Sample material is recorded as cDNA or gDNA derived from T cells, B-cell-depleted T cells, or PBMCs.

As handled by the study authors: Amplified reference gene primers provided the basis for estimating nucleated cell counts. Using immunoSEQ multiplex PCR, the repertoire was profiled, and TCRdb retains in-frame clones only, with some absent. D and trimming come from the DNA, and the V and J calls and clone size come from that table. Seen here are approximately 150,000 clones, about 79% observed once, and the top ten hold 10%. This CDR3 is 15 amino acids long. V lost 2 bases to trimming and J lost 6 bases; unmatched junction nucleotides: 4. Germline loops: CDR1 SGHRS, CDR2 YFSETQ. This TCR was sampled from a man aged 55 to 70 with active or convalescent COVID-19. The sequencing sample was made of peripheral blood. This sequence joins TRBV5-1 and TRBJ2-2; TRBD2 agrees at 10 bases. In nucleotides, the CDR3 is TGCGCCAGCAGCTTTACTAGCGGGATTCCCGGGGAGCTGTTTTTT. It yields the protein CASSFTSGIPGELFF.